The clone carrying this T cell receptor (beta chain) was detected only once. The CDR3 has 16 amino acids. V shed 5 bases, J shed 3 bases, and the junction held 5 bases outside the gene matches. Looked up from germline, CDR1 is PRHDT and CDR2 is FYEKMQ (reference sequence). Original methodology: By means of reference gene primer amplification, nucleated cell counts were estimated. The table came from immunoSEQ multiplex PCR; TCRdb's copy has only in-frame clones and leaves some out. V, J and clone size were drawn from that table, and D and trimming were deduced from the DNA. The sample carries 150,000 to 200,000 clones, roughly nine tenths recorded once. The source of the sample is a study of blood T cell repertoires in COVID-19. Looking at the study overall: Samples came from the United States, Italy and Spain, spanning acute and convalescent COVID-19. Sample material is recorded as cDNA or gDNA derived from T cells, B-cell-depleted T cells, or PBMCs.

This TCR was sampled from a young woman with active or convalescent COVID-19. The chain recombines TRBV13 with TRBJ2-1, with 12 bases matching TRBD2. The sequenced sample consisted of peripheral blood. The CDR3 DNA follows: TGTGCCAGCAGCCCGACTAGCGGGAGACACTACAATGAGCAGTTCTTC. Amino acid sequence: CASSPTSGRHYNEQFF. The complete variable domain, with remaining parts taken from reference TRBV13 and TRBJ2-1, reads AAGVIQSPRHLIKEKRETATLKCYPIPRHDTVYWYQQGPGQDPQFLISFYEKMQSDKGSIPDRFSAQQFSDYHSELNMSSLELGDSALYFCASSPTSGRHYNEQFFGPGTRLTVL.